A selection of T cell receptor beta chains follows, all from one sample in a study of spatial heterogeneity in lung cancer. TCRdb reanalysed the 5' RACE reads using MiXCR and keeps one entry per CDR3 protein. Here the sample spans just over 70,000 distinct CDR3 sequences, 8% to 9.5% being singletons. The sequenced sample was PBMCs, obtained at follow-up. The receptors come from a female donor with early-stage non-small cell lung cancer. Each CDR3 is given with its conserved first and last residue. The order of the fields is J gene, D gene, clone size, V gene, CDR3 DNA, CDR3 protein. D genes are given only for firm matches. The size entry is marked missing in some rows and otherwise reads once, few, many or a size class.

TRBJ2-5 | . | many | TRBV7-8 | TGTGCCAGCAGCCGGGGGGCCCCCCAAGAGACCCAGTACTTC | CASSRGAPQETQYF
TRBJ2-7 | . | many | TRBV6-2/TRBV6-3 | TGTGCCAGCACCCCGGGACCACTCTACGAGCAGTACTTC | CASTPGPLYEQYF
TRBJ2-1 | . | many | TRBV13 | TGTGCCAGCAGCTTAGAGGGCGGGAACCCCTACAATGAGCAGTTCTTC | CASSLEGGNPYNEQFF
TRBJ1-1 | . | many | TRBV18 | TGTGCCAGCTCACCCTGGCGGGGGGCGCAGGTCACTGAAGCTTTCTTT | CASSPWRGAQVTEAFF
TRBJ2-1 | . | many | TRBV10-1 | TGCGCCAGCAGTGATTCCCTCTCGGGACCGGGCGAGCAGTTCTTC | CASSDSLSGPGEQFF
TRBJ1-2 | . | many | TRBV5-4 | TGTGCCAGCAGCTCAAACCAGGGGTTCGGCTACACCTTC | CASSSNQGFGYTF
TRBJ2-7 | . | many | TRBV9 | TGTGCCAGCAGCGTCTCGACTTCTACCTACGAGCAGTACTTC | CASSVSTSTYEQYF
TRBJ2-5 | . | many | TRBV7-3 | TGTGCCAGCAGCCCCACGGGAGTTGAAGAGACCCAGTACTTC | CASSPTGVEETQYF
TRBJ2-5 | . | . | TRBV20-1 | TGCAGTGCTAGAGAGCAGGGGTTAATGAGGGAGACCCAGTACTTC | CSAREQGLMRETQYF
TRBJ2-1 | . | . | TRBV11-1 | TGTGCCAGCAGCTTGAATGACTGGGACTACAATGAGCAGTTCTTC | CASSLNDWDYNEQFF